Listed below are T cell receptor beta chains from one sample, sequenced in a study of somatic mutations in cytotoxic T cells in rheumatoid arthritis. Clones were read by immunoSEQ multiplex PCR, and TCRdb kept only the in-frame ones, dropping some. The sample yields approximately 12,000 clones, roughly 72% seen once. The sample comprised CD8+ T cells sorted from blood. These receptors all come from a man aged 70 or older in good health. The CDR3 runs from the conserved cysteine through the conserved F or W. A D gene is named only where the DNA matches it firmly. For some rows the clone size is stated as once, few or many, or as a class when expanded; others skip it.

j_gene | d_gene | v_gene | abundance | CDR3aa | CDR3nt
TRBJ1-5 | - | TRBV19 | - | CASTHRGGLVPQHF | TGTGCCAGTACCCATCGAGGGGGTCTGGTGCCCCAGCATTTT
TRBJ2-1 | TRBD2 | TRBV2 | - | CASRASGGSYNEQFF | TGTGCCAGCAGAGCTAGCGGAGGGTCCTACAATGAGCAGTTCTTC
TRBJ2-6 | - | TRBV7-9 | few | CASKGDSSSGANVLTF | TGTGCCAGCAAAGGGGACTCAAGCTCTGGGGCCAACGTCCTGACTTTC
TRBJ1-5 | TRBD1 | TRBV15 | - | CATSPGQGSNQPQHF | TGTGCCACCAGCCCTGGACAGGGGAGCAATCAGCCCCAGCATTTT
TRBJ2-1 | - | TRBV19 | - | CASSISLRYNEQFF | TGTGCCAGTAGTATATCCCTCCGTTACAATGAGCAGTTCTTC
TRBJ1-2 | - | TRBV27 | - | CASRARGAGYGYTF | TGTGCCAGCAGGGCCCGAGGGGCGGGATATGGCTACACCTTC
TRBJ2-5 | - | TRBV7-9 | few | CASSSPLLQETQYF | TGTGCCAGCAGCTCTCCTTTACTTCAAGAGACCCAGTACTTC
TRBJ1-1 | TRBD1 | TRBV6-4 | - | CASSDGQQGGHTEAFF | TGTGCCAGCAGTGACGGGCAACAGGGGGGCCACACTGAAGCTTTCTTT
TRBJ2-5 | TRBD1 | TRBV9 | - | CASNRGQGETQYF | TGTGCCAGCAATAGGGGGCAGGGGGAGACCCAGTACTTC
TRBJ1-1 | TRBD1 | TRBV9 | - | CASSAPTGSNTEAFF | TGTGCCAGCAGCGCCCCGACAGGGTCGAACACTGAAGCTTTCTTT
TRBJ1-1 | - | TRBV29-1 | - | CSVEQGLGTEAFF | TGCAGCGTTGAACAGGGCTTGGGCACTGAAGCTTTCTTT
TRBJ2-1 | TRBD2 | TRBV7-9 | few | CASRIGTSGDNEQFF | TGTGCCAGCAGAATTGGGACTAGCGGTGACAATGAGCAGTTCTTC
TRBJ2-1 | TRBD2 | TRBV19 | - | CASSIVPGGFYNEQFF | TGTGCCAGTAGTATAGTACCGGGAGGTTTCTACAATGAGCAGTTCTTC
TRBJ1-1 | - | TRBV5-8 | once | CASSLNGYTEAFF | TGTGCCAGCAGCTTAAATGGGTACACTGAAGCTTTCTTT
TRBJ1-1 | TRBD1 | TRBV28 | few | CASSLTRTGSTEAFF | TGTGCCAGCAGTTTAACTCGGACAGGATCCACTGAAGCTTTCTTT